This entry lists 17 T cell receptor beta chains sequenced from one sample in a study of T cell responses to AZD1222 COVID-19 vaccine. Here immunoSEQ multiplex PCR was the method, and the copy in TCRdb shows in-frame clones only, minus some. The sample includes approximately 190,000 clones, more than 90% of them seen just once. Sequencing was performed on peripheral blood, taken 28 days after the second dose of the MenACWY control vaccine. Every receptor here comes from an adult who received the MenACWY meningococcal vaccine as a control.

This chain joins TRBV5-4 and TRBJ2-2; D may be TRBD1 or TRBD2 (5 bases each). This CDR3 is 14 amino acids long. V was shortened by 5 bases and J by 4 bases, with 12 bases between the two germline ends. Germline V gives CDR1 SGHNT, CDR2 YYREEE (reference sequence). The CDR3 coding sequence is TGTGCCAGCAGTTCAGCAGGGACCACCGGGGAGCTGTTTTTT. This sequence encodes CASSSAGTTGELFF.

The V gene is TRBV3-1 (or the pseudogene TRBV3-2), the J gene TRBJ2-7; D uncertain. CDR3 length: 12 residues. Per germline, CDR1 LGHDT and CDR2 YNNKEL (reference sequence). V was cut by 1 base and J by 5 bases, with 6 bases left in between. The CDR3 is CASSQVLHEQYF. The CDR3 bases are TGTGCCAGCAGCCAAGTCCTCCACGAGCAGTACTTC.

V gene TRBV7-9 combines with J gene TRBJ1-1; D gene uncertain. The CDR3 covers 19 residues. Germline CDR1 reads SEHNR; CDR2 reads FQNEAQ (reference sequence). V dropped 1 base and J dropped 2 bases, with 23 bases sitting between them. CDR3 protein: CASSLGVGLEARTNTEAFF. CDR3 bases: TGTGCCAGCAGCTTAGGAGTAGGCCTCGAGGCCAGAACCAACACTGAAGCTTTCTTT.

The rearrangement joins TRBV3-1 (or the pseudogene TRBV3-2) to TRBJ1-5; D may be TRBD1 (5 bases). This CDR3 region has 16 residues. Trimming pared 1 base from V and 1 base from J, leaving 11 bases between. Germline CDR1 reads LGHDT; CDR2 reads YNNKEL (reference sequence). The CDR3 DNA follows: TGTGCCAGCAGCCAAGGGGGCCTAGGAAGCAATCAGCCCCAGCATTTT. This sequence encodes CASSQGGLGSNQPQHF.

The genes are TRBV10-3 and TRBJ2-1; TRBD2 is a possible D gene (5 bases). The germline V gene has CDR1 ENHRY and CDR2 SYGVKD. Trimming shortened V by 2 bases and J by 8 bases, and 13 bases separated the two germline ends. This CDR3 spans 14 amino acids. CDR3 sequence reads: CAISENPSGYEQFF. CDR3 coding DNA: TGTGCCATCAGTGAGAATCCTTCGGGATATGAGCAGTTCTTC.

This sequence joins TRBV7-3 and TRBJ2-1; the match to TRBD1 covers 8 bases. The CDR3 contains 13 residues. Germline trimming cut 8 bases from V and 10 bases from J; bases unmatched to any gene: 10. Per the germline V gene, CDR1 is SGHTA and CDR2 is FQGTGA. CDR3 coding DNA: TGTGCCAGCGGACCTCAGGGGGCGAGGGAGCAGTTCTTC. This sequence encodes CASGPQGAREQFF.

This clone has only one observation. This sequence joins TRBV5-1 and TRBJ2-1, with TRBD2 as a possible D gene (6 bases). The CDR3 sequence is 12 residues long. Trimming cost V 4 bases and J 6 bases, with 8 bases left between them. CDR1 and CDR2 (germline): SGHRS, YFSETQ. CDR3 DNA: TGCGCCAGCAGCCCCGGGGGCAATGAGCAGTTCTTC. It is translated as CASSPGGNEQFF.

The V and J genes are TRBV19 and TRBJ2-3; 7 bases fit TRBD1. The CDR3 has 12 residues. V lost 9 bases and J lost 6; bases outside the gene matches: 6. The germline gives CDR1 LNHDA, CDR2 SQIVND (reference sequence). CDR3 sequence (DNA): TGTGCCAGCAAGGACAGGAGTGATACGCAGTATTTT. Translating gives CASKDRSDTQYF.

The V call is TRBV19, the J call TRBJ1-4; no clear D. From germline, CDR1 is LNHDA and CDR2 SQIVND (reference sequence). V was cut by 5 bases and J by 0 bases, with 7 bases left in between. The CDR3 extends over 14 amino acids. DNA for the CDR3: TGTGCCAGTAGTGAACGGTCAACTAATGAAAAACTGTTTTTT. Translated, it gives CASSERSTNEKLFF. Complete variable domain (other parts from reference TRBV19 and TRBJ1-4): DGGITQSPKYLFRKEGQNVTLSCEQNLNHDAMYWYRQDPGQGLRLIYYSQIVNDFQKGDIAEGYSVSREKKESFPLTVTSAQKNPTAFYLCASSERSTNEKLFFGSGTQLSVL.

This chain uses TRBV7-8 with TRBJ1-5; D perhaps matches TRBD1 (5 bases). Germline-derived CDR1 and CDR2 are SGHVS and FQNEAQ. The V gene lost 6 bases and the J gene lost 7 bases, with 25 bases spanning the gap. The CDR3 runs 17 residues. DNA for the CDR3: TGTGCCAGCAGTTCATGGCGGGGCAGCCCTAGGAACCAGCCCCAGCATTTT. Its translation is CASSSWRGSPRNQPQHF.

The chain carries TRBV7-9 and TRBJ1-2, with D maybe TRBD1 (6 bases). Per germline, CDR1 SEHNR and CDR2 FQNEAQ (reference sequence). The CDR3 covers 16 residues. The germline V and J ends were trimmed by 0 bases and 0 bases, with 11 bases remaining between them. The CDR3 DNA sequence: TGTGCCAGCAGCTTAGCCATGACAGGAGCTAACTATGGCTACACCTTC. It translates to CASSLAMTGANYGYTF.

The chain employs TRBV5-4 and TRBJ1-2, with no clear D. Germline CDR1 SGHNT, CDR2 YYREEE (reference sequence). This CDR3 comprises 12 residues. Trimming cost V 4 bases and J 5 bases, with 9 bases left between them. CDR3 DNA sequence: TGTGCCAGCAGCGGCGACATTTATGGCTACACCTTC. Amino acids: CASSGDIYGYTF.

The chain combines TRBV25-1 with TRBJ2-1; weak D call: TRBD1 (6 bases). The V gene's germline CDR1 is MGHDK and CDR2 SYGVNS. Trimming cost V 6 bases and J 1 base, with 13 bases left between them. The CDR3 runs to 15 residues. This chain's CDR3 is CASRTTGTSYNEQFF. The CDR3 DNA follows: TGTGCCAGCAGGACCACAGGGACATCCTACAATGAGCAGTTCTTC.

The CDR3 reads CASSYSPRVGVSSEQYF. In DNA, the CDR3 is TGTGCCAGCAGTTACTCCCCCCGGGTAGGGGTAAGCTCCGAGCAGTACTTC. V and J are TRBV6-2 or TRBV6-3 and TRBJ2-7; tentatively, D is TRBD1 (5 bases). This CDR3 comprises 17 residues. Germline V gene lookup returns CDR1 MNHEY and CDR2 SVGEGT. Trimming cost V 0 bases and J 6 bases, with 21 bases left between them.

This clone was detected only once. One junction end does not reproduce the germline sequence, and a read error may be involved. This chain uses TRBV5-1 with TRBJ2-7; 12 bases match TRBD1. This CDR3 comprises 14 residues. In germline, CDR1 is SGHRS, CDR2 YFSETQ. In DNA, the CDR3 is TGCGCCAGCAGCAGGGGACAGGGGGCCCGGACCTTGGACTTC. Amino acid sequence: CASSRGQGARTLDF.

The V gene is TRBV19, the J gene TRBJ1-3, with 8 bases identical to TRBD1. With 9 bases clipped from V and 3 bases from J, the junction kept 16 bases outside the gene matches. Germline assignment: CDR1 LNHDA and CDR2 SQIVND (reference sequence). The CDR3 has 17 amino acids. CDR3 in DNA: TGTGCCAGCAAAGCGCTCCGGACAGGGACGGATGGAAACACCATATATTTT. Translation: CASKALRTGTDGNTIYF.

The V call is TRBV7-9, the J call TRBJ1-1; no clear D. The CDR3 has 15 amino acids. Germline V lookup: CDR1 SEHNR, CDR2 FQNEAQ (reference sequence). V was shortened by 2 bases and J by 1 base, with 11 bases between the two germline ends. CDR3 amino acids: CASSLRGPTNTEAFF. DNA for the CDR3: TGTGCCAGCAGCTTACGAGGGCCGACGAACACTGAAGCTTTCTTT.